This T cell receptor beta chain was identified during a study of OX40 agonist ivuxolimab in advanced cancers. Whole-study context: Administration of intravenous ivuxolimab to patients occurred every 2 weeks at 0.01 to 10 mg/kg.

Findings of the study overall: By week 6 at 0.1 to 3.0 mg/kg, blood CD4+ and CD8+ T cells had expanded clonally.

Regarding this clone: Its antigen is as yet unknown.

Profiled with immunoSEQ multiplex PCR; TCRdb holds only in-frame clones, not every one. The table lists some 77,000 clones, about nine tenths of them singletons. This CDR3 has 13 amino acids. Trimming removed 8 bases from V and 10 bases from J; junction bases left unmatched: 12. Germline V lookup: CDR1 KGHSH, CDR2 LQKENI. The sequenced sample was CD4+ or CD8+ T cells sorted from blood, obtained in a trial of the OX40 agonist ivuxolimab. The chain carries TRBV18 and TRBJ1-1; 8 bases fit TRBD1. The source of this sequence is an adult with an advanced solid tumor such as melanoma, head and neck, liver or kidney cancer. As DNA, the CDR3 is TGTGCCAGCCAAGCCAAAGGACAGGGACGAGCTTTCTTT. Translated, it gives CASQAKGQGRAFF.